The TCR beta chain described here comes from a study of blood T cell repertoires in COVID-19. Across the whole study: The cDNA or gDNA used as material had been derived from T cells, B-cell-depleted T cells, or PBMCs.

In its sample, this clone was seen once. Per the authors' pipeline: Nucleated cell counts were estimated from reference gene primer amplification. Sequenced by immunoSEQ multiplex PCR; TCRdb stores in-frame clones only, minus some. The D gene and trimming were derived from the DNA, and the V and J assignments and clone size from that table. The data show fewer than 700,000 clones, less than 90% seen once. Enrollment of patients from Seattle took place during active infection, with longitudinal follow-up. Sequencing was done on a sample of peripheral blood. The receptor comes from a woman aged 50 to 65 with COVID-19, enrolled during active disease.

In DNA, the CDR3 is TGTGCCAGCAGCAGAGAGGAAACCGTCCCGGAAAACACTGAAGCTTTCTTT. Translated: CASSREETVPENTEAFF. This rearrangement joins TRBV21-1 to TRBJ1-1. TRBV21-1 corresponds to a pseudogene. This CDR3 is built from 17 residues.